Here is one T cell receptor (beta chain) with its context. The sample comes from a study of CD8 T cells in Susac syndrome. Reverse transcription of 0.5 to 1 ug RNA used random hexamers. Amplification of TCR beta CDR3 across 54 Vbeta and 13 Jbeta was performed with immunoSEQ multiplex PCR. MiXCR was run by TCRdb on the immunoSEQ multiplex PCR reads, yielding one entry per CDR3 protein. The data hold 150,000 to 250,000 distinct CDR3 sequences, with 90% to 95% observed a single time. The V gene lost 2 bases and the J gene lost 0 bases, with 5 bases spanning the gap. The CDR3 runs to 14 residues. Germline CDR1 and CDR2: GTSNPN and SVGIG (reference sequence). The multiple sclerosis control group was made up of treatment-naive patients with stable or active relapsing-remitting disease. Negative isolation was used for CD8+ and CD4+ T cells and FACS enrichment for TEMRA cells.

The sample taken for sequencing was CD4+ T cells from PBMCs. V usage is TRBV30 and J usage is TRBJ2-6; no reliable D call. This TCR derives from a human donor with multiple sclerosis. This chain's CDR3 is CAWSRDSGANVLTF. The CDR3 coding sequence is TGTGCCTGGAGTCGAGACTCTGGGGCCAACGTCCTGACTTTC. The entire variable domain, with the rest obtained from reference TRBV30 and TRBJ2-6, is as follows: SQTIHQWPATLVQPVGSPLSLECTVEGTSNPNLYWYRQAAGRGLQLLFYSVGIGQISSEVPQNLSASRPQDRQFILSSKKLLLSDSGFYLCAWSRDSGANVLTFGAGSRLTVL.